Following are 2 T cell receptor beta chains from one sample sequenced in a study of vaccination effects on CD4 cells after COVID-19. Assay: immunoSEQ multiplex PCR; the TCRdb copy retains only in-frame clones and omits some. The table includes under 30,000 clones, roughly 74% detected once. Their specific antigens are unknown. Sequencing was preceded by expansion of antigen-specific CD4+ T cells with viral peptide pools in the ViraFEST assay. The culture ran for around ten days before CD4+ T cells were isolated. Nobody among the vaccine recipients had prior SARS-CoV-2 infection (nucleocapsid antibodies were negative). The sample in question was CD4+ T cells from PBMCs cultured with HCoV-NL63 spike peptides, obtained before COVID-19 vaccination. These receptors originate from a human donor who received a COVID-19 vaccine.

The V and J genes are TRBV7-2 and TRBJ2-7; 7 nucleotides align to TRBD2. Germline CDR1 is SGHTA and CDR2 is FQGNSA. The CDR3 length is 16 residues. The junction had 8 bases not matched to a gene; V was cut back by 3 bases and J by 0 bases. This chain's CDR3 is CASSLGGTLSSYEQYF. The CDR3 nucleotides are TGTGCCAGCAGCTTGGGGGGGACGCTCAGCTCCTACGAGCAGTACTTC.

The V gene is TRBV3-1 (or the pseudogene TRBV3-2), the J gene TRBJ1-6; TRBD1 is a possible D gene (5 bases). V lost 5 bases and J lost 7, with 9 bases in between. The CDR3 covers 13 residues. Per the germline V gene, CDR1 is LGHDT and CDR2 is YNNKEL (reference sequence). The CDR3 spells CASSGTLNSPLHF. The CDR3 nucleotides read TGTGCCAGCAGCGGGACCTTGAATTCACCCCTCCACTTT.